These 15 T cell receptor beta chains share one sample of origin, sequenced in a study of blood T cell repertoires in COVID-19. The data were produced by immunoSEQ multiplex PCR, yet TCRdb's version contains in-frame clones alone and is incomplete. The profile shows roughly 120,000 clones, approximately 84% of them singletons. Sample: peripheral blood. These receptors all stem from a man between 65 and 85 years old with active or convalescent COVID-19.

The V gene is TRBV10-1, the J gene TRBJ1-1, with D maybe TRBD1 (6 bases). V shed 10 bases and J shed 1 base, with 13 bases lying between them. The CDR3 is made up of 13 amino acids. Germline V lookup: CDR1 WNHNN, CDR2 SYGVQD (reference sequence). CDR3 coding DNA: TGCGCCACCCCGCGCAGGGGGAACACTGAAGCTTTCTTT. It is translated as CATPRRGNTEAFF.

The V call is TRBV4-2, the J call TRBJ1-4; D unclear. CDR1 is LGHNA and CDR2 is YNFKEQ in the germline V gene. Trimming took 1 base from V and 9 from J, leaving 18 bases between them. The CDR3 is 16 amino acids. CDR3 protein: CASSQARRRKDKKLFF. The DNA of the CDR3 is TGTGCCAGCAGCCAAGCGCGGCGGAGGAAAGATAAAAAACTGTTTTTT.

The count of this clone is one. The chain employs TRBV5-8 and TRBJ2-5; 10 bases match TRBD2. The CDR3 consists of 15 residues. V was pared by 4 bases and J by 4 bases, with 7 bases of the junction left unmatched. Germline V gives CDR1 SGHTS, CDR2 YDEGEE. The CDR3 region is CASSLSGGVGETQYF. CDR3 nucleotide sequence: TGTGCCAGCAGCCTCAGCGGGGGGGTAGGAGAGACCCAGTACTTC.

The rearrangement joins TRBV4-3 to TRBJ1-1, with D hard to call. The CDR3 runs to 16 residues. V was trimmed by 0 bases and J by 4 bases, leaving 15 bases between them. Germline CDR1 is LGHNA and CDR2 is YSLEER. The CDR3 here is CASSQDNSHHGTEAFF. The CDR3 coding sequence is TGCGCCAGCAGCCAAGACAACAGTCACCATGGCACTGAAGCTTTCTTT.

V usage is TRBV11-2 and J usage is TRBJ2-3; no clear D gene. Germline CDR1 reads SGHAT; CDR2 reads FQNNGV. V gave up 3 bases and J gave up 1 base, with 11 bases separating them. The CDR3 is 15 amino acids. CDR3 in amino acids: CASSLMRSRTDTQYF. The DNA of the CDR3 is TGTGCCAGCAGCTTGATGAGATCCCGCACAGATACGCAGTATTTT. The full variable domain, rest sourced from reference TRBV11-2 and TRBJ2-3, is EAGVAQSPRYKIIEKRQSVAFWCNPISGHATLYWYQQILGQGPKLLIQFQNNGVVDDSQLPKDRFSAERLKGVDSTLKIQPAKLEDSAVYLCASSLMRSRTDTQYFGPGTRLTVL.

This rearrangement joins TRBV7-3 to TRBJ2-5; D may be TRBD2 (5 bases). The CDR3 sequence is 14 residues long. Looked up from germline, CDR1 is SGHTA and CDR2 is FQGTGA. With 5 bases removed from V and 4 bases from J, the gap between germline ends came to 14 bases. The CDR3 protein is CASSLTTSAETQYF. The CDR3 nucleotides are TGTGCCAGCAGCCTTACCACTAGTGCAGAGACCCAGTACTTC.

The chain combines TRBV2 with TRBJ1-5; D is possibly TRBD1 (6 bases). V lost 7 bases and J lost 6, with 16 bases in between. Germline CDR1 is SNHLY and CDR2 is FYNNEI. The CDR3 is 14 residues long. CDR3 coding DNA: TGTGCCAGCACTGGGGGCCTACCTAGTCAGCCCCAGCATTTT. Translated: CASTGGLPSQPQHF.

The DNA for the CDR3 is TGTGCCAGCAGCTTACGACAGCAGACAAATTCACCCCTCCACTTT. Translating it yields CASSLRQQTNSPLHF. The chain joins TRBV9 to TRBJ1-6; tentative D call: TRBD1 (5 bases). In germline, CDR1 is SGDLS, CDR2 YYNGEE. V gave up 4 bases and J gave up 7 bases, with 15 bases separating them. The CDR3 runs 15 residues.

The chain's CDR3 is CASSQSWRATEAFF. In DNA, the CDR3 is TGTGCCAGCAGCCAAAGTTGGCGGGCGACTGAAGCTTTCTTT. This chain uses TRBV14 with TRBJ1-1; D is ambiguous. In germline, CDR1 is SGHDN, CDR2 FVKESK. V gave up 2 bases and J gave up 5 bases, with 12 bases separating them. The CDR3 spans 14 residues.

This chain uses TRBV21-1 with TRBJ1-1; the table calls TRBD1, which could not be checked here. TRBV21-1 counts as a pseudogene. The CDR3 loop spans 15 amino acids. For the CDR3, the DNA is TGTGCCAGCAGCAAAGTAAGGTACAGGAACACTGAAGCTTTCTTT. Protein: CASSKVRYRNTEAFF.

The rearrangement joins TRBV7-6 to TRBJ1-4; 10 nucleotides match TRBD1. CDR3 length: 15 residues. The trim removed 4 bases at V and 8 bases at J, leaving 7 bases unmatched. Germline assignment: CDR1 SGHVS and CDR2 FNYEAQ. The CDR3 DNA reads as TGTGCCAGCAGCTCCCAAAGGGACAGGGGAGAAAAACTGTTTTTT. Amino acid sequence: CASSSQRDRGEKLFF.

The CDR3 is CASTPGGAHQETQYF. As DNA, the CDR3 is TGCGCCAGCACCCCGGGGGGGGCACATCAAGAGACCCAGTACTTC. The chain employs TRBV5-1 and TRBJ2-5; 8 bases are a match to TRBD2. CDR1 and CDR2 from the germline V gene are SGHRS and YFSETQ. There are 15 residues in the CDR3. The J segment lost 2 bases and the V segment lost 6 bases, leaving 9 bases of the junction unmatched.

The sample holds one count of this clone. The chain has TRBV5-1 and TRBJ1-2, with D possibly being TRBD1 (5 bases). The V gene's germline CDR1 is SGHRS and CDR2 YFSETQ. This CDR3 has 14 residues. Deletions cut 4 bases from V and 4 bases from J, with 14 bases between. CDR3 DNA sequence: TGCGCCAGCAGCCCTACAGGCCCGTCCTATGGCTACACCTTC. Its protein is CASSPTGPSYGYTF.

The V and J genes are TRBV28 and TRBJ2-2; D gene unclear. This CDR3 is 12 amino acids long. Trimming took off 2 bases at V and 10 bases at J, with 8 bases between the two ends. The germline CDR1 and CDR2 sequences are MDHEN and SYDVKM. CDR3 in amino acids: CASSLVRKELFF. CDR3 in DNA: TGTGCCAGCAGTTTAGTCAGAAAGGAGCTGTTTTTT.

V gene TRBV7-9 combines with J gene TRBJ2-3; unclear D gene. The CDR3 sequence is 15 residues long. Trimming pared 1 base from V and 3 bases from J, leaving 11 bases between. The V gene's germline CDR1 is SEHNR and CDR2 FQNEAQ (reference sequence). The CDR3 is CASSLVVPTTDTQYF. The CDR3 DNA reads TGTGCCAGCAGCTTAGTGGTGCCGACTACAGATACGCAGTATTTT. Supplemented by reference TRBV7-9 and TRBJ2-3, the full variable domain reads DTGVSQNPRHKITKRGQNVTFRCDPISEHNRLYWYRQTLGQGPEFLTYFQNEAQLEKSRLLSDRFSAERPKGSFSTLEIQRTEQGDSAMYLCASSLVVPTTDTQYFGPGTRLTVL.